A single sample gave rise to the 20 T cell receptor beta chains below, sequenced in a study of lymphopenia after photon versus proton radiotherapy (dated by TCRdb to between 2018 and 2020). Libraries were constructed by the immunoSEQ multiplex PCR assay. The table comes from immuneACCESS by way of TCRdb, which keeps in-frame sequences with V and J called. Part of the clones is missing from these tables; in studies checked, under half for an unresolved V gene and the rest for unknown reasons. This sample comprises 65,000 to 70,000 clones, more than 75% of them detected only once. The leading ten clones occupy about 2.6% of the sample. Sample: peripheral blood, taken from a patient treated with photon-based radiotherapy. Receptor source: an older woman with pancreatic cancer.

V gene TRBV6-1 combines with J gene TRBJ2-7; 9 bases fit TRBD1. Per the germline V gene, CDR1 is MNHNS and CDR2 is SASEGT. The CDR3 extends over 15 amino acids. J was trimmed by 3 bases and V by 0 bases; bases with no gene match: 3. The CDR3, as DNA: TGTGCCAGCAGTGAAGCCGGGACAGGGCACTACGAGCAGTACTTC. It yields the protein CASSEAGTGHYEQYF.

This chain uses TRBV9 with TRBJ2-1; D gene ambiguous. V shed 0 bases and J shed 0 bases, with 13 bases lying between them. From germline, CDR1 is SGDLS and CDR2 YYNGEE. This CDR3 has 17 amino acids. CDR3 protein: CASSVAKSARSYNEQFF. In nucleotides, the CDR3 is TGTGCCAGCAGCGTAGCTAAGAGCGCCCGCTCCTACAATGAGCAGTTCTTC.

CDR3 sequence (DNA): TGTGCCAGCAGCTTAGATAGGAGTAGCGGCAATGAGCAGTTCTTC. Translated, it gives CASSLDRSSGNEQFF. The chain recombines TRBV11-2 with TRBJ2-1; D perhaps matches TRBD2 (6 bases). The CDR3 loop spans 15 amino acids. V was cut by 0 bases and J by 6 bases, with 12 bases left in between. Germline V gene sequence: CDR1 SGHAT, CDR2 FQNNGV.

The gene calls are TRBV4-1 and TRBJ2-3; D is unclear. The germline CDR1 and CDR2 sequences are MGHRA and YSYEKL. Trimming removed 2 bases from V and 0 bases from J, with 9 bases in between. The CDR3 totals 15 residues. The CDR3 here is CASSQSGESTDTQYF. The CDR3 nucleotides are TGCGCCAGCAGCCAATCCGGAGAAAGCACAGATACGCAGTATTTT.

The chain links TRBV18 to TRBJ1-1; D possibly corresponds to TRBD1 (5 bases). CDR1 and CDR2 from the germline V gene are KGHSH and LQKENI. The ends were cut back, 4 bases at V and 5 bases at J, with 11 bases in the middle. The CDR3 length is 13 residues. CDR3 nucleotide sequence: TGTGCCAGCTCACGACTACAGGATACTGAAGCTTTCTTT. Translation: CASSRLQDTEAFF.

The V and J genes are TRBV5-6 and TRBJ2-7; D gene ambiguous. The V gene lost 4 bases and the J gene lost 6 bases, with 11 bases spanning the gap. This CDR3 is 12 amino acids long. Germline CDR1 SGHDT, CDR2 YYEEEE. The CDR3 sequence is CASSRGFSEQYF. The CDR3, as DNA: TGTGCCAGCAGCCGAGGTTTTTCCGAGCAGTACTTC.

This chain uses TRBV19 with TRBJ1-1, with TRBD1 matching 7 bases. V was pared by 5 bases and J by 0 bases, with 18 bases of the junction left unmatched. The CDR3 is made up of 19 amino acids. The germline CDR1 and CDR2 sequences are LNHDA and SQIVND (reference sequence). CDR3: CASSPMSGDSRSLNTEAFF. The CDR3 bases are TGTGCCAGTAGTCCTATGAGTGGGGACAGCCGGAGCCTGAACACTGAAGCTTTCTTT.

About this clone itself: The sample carries other DNA sequences with the same CDR3. The CDR3 region is CASSSGQGAYEQYF. CDR3 in DNA: TGTGCCAGCAGCTCGGGACAGGGCGCCTACGAGCAGTACTTC. The genes are TRBV7-9 and TRBJ2-7; 9 nucleotides agree with TRBD1. The length of the CDR3 is 14 residues. V was clipped by 4 bases and J by 2 bases; unmatched bases: 3. Germline V lookup: CDR1 SEHNR, CDR2 FQNEAQ (reference sequence).

V usage is TRBV6-1 and J usage is TRBJ2-5; a weak D match, TRBD1 (6 bases). The CDR3 runs to 14 residues. Germline V gene lookup returns CDR1 MNHNS and CDR2 SASEGT. With 6 bases removed from V and 5 bases from J, the gap between germline ends came to 16 bases. CDR3 sequence: CASSSGHLPETQYF. For the CDR3, the DNA is TGTGCCAGCAGCTCGGGACACCTCCCGGAGACCCAGTACTTC.

The genes are TRBV25-1 and TRBJ1-1; D is undetermined. The germline gives CDR1 MGHDK, CDR2 SYGVNS. V gave up 7 bases and J gave up 4 bases, with 16 bases separating them. This CDR3 has 14 residues. The CDR3 bases are TGTGCCAGCAACTCGATGGGGAGTGGCACTGAAGCTTTCTTT. It codes for CASNSMGSGTEAFF.

The chain links TRBV7-8 to TRBJ2-3; D is unresolved. From germline, CDR1 is SGHVS and CDR2 FQNEAQ. This CDR3 region has 12 residues. V dropped 1 base and J dropped 4 bases, with 3 bases sitting between them. The CDR3 region is CASSLDADTQYF. CDR3 DNA: TGTGCCAGCAGCTTAGATGCAGATACGCAGTATTTT.

J is TRBJ2-7 and V is TRBV7-6; TRBD2 matches 10 bases. Germline CDR1 reads SGHVS; CDR2 reads FNYEAQ. V trimming: 4 bases; J trimming: 5 bases; junction bases outside the gene matches: 11. CDR3 length: 16 amino acids. The DNA for the CDR3 is TGTGCCAGCAGCTCCCACCCTAGCGGGAGTCTCCACGAGCAGTACTTC. Translation gives CASSSHPSGSLHEQYF.

The V gene is TRBV10-3, the J gene TRBJ2-3, with TRBD2 matching over 12 bases. Germline values: CDR1 ENHRY, CDR2 SYGVKD. Trimming took 4 bases from V and 2 from J; bases not matched to a gene: 7. The CDR3 loop spans 17 amino acids. CDR3 nucleotide sequence: TGTGCCATCAGTGGCGGGCCTAGCGGGAGGGTCACAGATACGCAGTATTTT. This sequence encodes CAISGGPSGRVTDTQYF.

V is TRBV11-3 and J is TRBJ2-1, with TRBD2 matching 8 bases. The V segment lost 1 base and the J segment 8 bases; nucleotides outside the gene matches: 10. Germline assignment: CDR1 SGHNT and CDR2 YENEEA. The CDR3 has 16 amino acids. The chain's CDR3 is CASSLGYGRAGDEQFF. In DNA, the CDR3 is TGTGCCAGCAGCTTAGGGTACGGGAGGGCGGGCGATGAGCAGTTCTTC. The whole variable domain, filled in from reference TRBV11-3 and TRBJ2-1, reads EAGVVQSPRYKIIEKKQPVAFWCNPISGHNTLYWYLQNLGQGPELLIRYENEEAVDDSQLPKDRFSAERLKGVDSTLKIQPAELGDSAVYLCASSLGYGRAGDEQFFGPGTRLTVL.

The V and J genes are TRBV10-3 and TRBJ1-4; 10 nucleotides align to TRBD1. The CDR3 has 14 residues. V was clipped by 5 bases and J by 5 bases; unmatched bases: 2. CDR1 ENHRY and CDR2 SYGVKD come from the germline V gene. The CDR3 reads CAISRQGANEKLFF. The CDR3 DNA sequence: TGTGCCATCAGTCGACAGGGGGCAAATGAAAAACTGTTTTTT.

This chain uses TRBV30 with TRBJ2-3; the match to TRBD2 covers 10 bases. Trimming took 8 bases from V and 5 from J; bases not matched to a gene: 10. The CDR3 extends over 14 amino acids. CDR1 GTSNPN and CDR2 SVGIG come from the germline V gene (reference sequence). The CDR3 loop is CARGRGTSVDTQYF. The CDR3 DNA sequence: TGTGCCCGTGGGAGGGGGACTAGCGTAGATACGCAGTATTTT.

The V and J genes are TRBV28 and TRBJ2-5; 10 bases fit TRBD2. V was pared by 4 bases and J by 4 bases, with 6 bases of the junction left unmatched. Per the germline V gene, CDR1 is MDHEN and CDR2 is SYDVKM. CDR3 size: 15 residues. The CDR3 DNA follows: TGTGCCAGCAGTTCCCCGGGACTAGCGATAGAGACCCAGTACTTC. This encodes CASSSPGLAIETQYF.

This clone has only one observation. The rearrangement links TRBV10-2 to TRBJ2-3; 11 bases are a match to TRBD2. The CDR3 spans 16 residues. In germline, CDR1 is WSHSY, CDR2 SAAADI. Trimming took 7 bases from V and 2 from J; bases not matched to a gene: 8. The CDR3 sequence is CASTLTSGNPTDTQYF. CDR3 DNA sequence: TGCGCCAGCACTCTGACTAGCGGGAACCCCACAGATACGCAGTATTTT.

The chain recombines TRBV7-8 with TRBJ2-1, with a weak D call TRBD2 (6 bases). The CDR3 extends over 16 amino acids. The ends were cut back, 2 bases at V and 1 base at J, with 12 bases in the middle. Germline V CDR1 and CDR2: SGHVS, FQNEAQ. The CDR3 region has the DNA TGTGCCAGCAGCTTACGACGGGACTCTTCCTACAATGAGCAGTTCTTC. It yields the protein CASSLRRDSSYNEQFF.

This rearrangement joins TRBV7-9 to TRBJ2-1, with 7 nucleotides matching TRBD1. This CDR3 comprises 18 residues. Germline V CDR1 and CDR2: SEHNR, FQNEAQ (reference sequence). V was clipped by 3 bases and J by 6 bases; unmatched bases: 17. CDR3 loop: CASSFRQGQSPDRNEQFF. The CDR3 DNA reads as TGTGCCAGCAGCTTTCGACAGGGCCAGTCGCCGGACCGCAATGAGCAGTTCTTC.